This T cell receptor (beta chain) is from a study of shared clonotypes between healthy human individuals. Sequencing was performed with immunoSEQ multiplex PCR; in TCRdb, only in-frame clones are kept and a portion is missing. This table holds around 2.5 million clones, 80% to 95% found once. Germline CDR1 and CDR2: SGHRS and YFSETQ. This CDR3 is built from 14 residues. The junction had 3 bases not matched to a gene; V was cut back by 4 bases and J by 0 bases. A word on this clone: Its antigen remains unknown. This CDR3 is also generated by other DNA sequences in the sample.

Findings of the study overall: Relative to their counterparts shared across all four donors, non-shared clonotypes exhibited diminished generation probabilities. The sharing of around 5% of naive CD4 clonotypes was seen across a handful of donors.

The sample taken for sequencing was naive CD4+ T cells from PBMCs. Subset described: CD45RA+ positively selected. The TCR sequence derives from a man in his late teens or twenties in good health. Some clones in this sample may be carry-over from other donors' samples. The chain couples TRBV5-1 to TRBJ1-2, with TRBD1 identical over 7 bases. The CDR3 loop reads CASSRDRANYGYTF. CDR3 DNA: TGCGCCAGCAGCCGGGACAGAGCTAACTATGGCTACACCTTC.